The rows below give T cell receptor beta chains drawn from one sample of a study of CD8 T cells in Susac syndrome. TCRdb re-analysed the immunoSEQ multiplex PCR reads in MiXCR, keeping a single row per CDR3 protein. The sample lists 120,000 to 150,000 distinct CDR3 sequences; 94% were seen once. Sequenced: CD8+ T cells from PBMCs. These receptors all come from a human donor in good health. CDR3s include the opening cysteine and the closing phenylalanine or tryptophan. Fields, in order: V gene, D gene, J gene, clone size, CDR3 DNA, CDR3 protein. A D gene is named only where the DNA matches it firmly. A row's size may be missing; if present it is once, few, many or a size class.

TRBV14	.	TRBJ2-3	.	TGTGCCAGCAGCCAACAGGGATGGGGGCAGTATTTT	CASSQQGWGQYF
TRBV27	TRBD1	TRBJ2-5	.	TGTGCCAGCAGTCCAACACAGGGGGCGGAGACCCAGTACTTC	CASSPTQGAETQYF
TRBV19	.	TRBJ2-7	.	TGTGCCAGTAGTACGGGCATAGCGGCGACCTACGAGCAGTACTTC	CASSTGIAATYEQYF
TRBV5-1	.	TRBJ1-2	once	TGCGCCAGCACGGCCCAGCGGGGTGGCTACACCTTC	CASTAQRGGYTF
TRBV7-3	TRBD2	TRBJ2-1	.	TGTGCCAGCAGCTTCGGTCTAGCGGGGTACAATGAGCAGTTCTTC	CASSFGLAGYNEQFF
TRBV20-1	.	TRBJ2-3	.	TGCAGTGCTAGAGATATTGACTTTTTGCAGTATTTT	CSARDIDFLQYF
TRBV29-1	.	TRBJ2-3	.	TGCAGCGTTCCAATTAGACAGGCGGGGCAGTATTTT	CSVPIRQAGQYF
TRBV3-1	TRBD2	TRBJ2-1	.	TGTGCCAGCAGCCAAGAGAGGGCGGGAGCATACAATGAGCAGTTCTTC	CASSQERAGAYNEQFF
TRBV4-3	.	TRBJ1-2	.	TGCGCCAGCAGCCAAGGATACGGGGAAGCTAACTATGGCTACACCTTC	CASSQGYGEANYGYTF
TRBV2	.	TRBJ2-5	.	TGTGCCAGCGTCTCAGGGAGGCAAGAGACCCAGTACTTC	CASVSGRQETQYF
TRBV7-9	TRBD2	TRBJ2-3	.	TGTGCCAGCAGCGGCAAAGTACTAGCGCTGGGCACAGATACGCAGTATTTT	CASSGKVLALGTDTQYF
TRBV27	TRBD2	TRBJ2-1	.	TGTGCCAGCAGTCCCCCTAGCGGGACTGAGCAGTTCTTC	CASSPPSGTEQFF
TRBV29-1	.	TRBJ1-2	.	TGCAGCGTTCGAGGCTATGGCTACACCTTC	CSVRGYGYTF
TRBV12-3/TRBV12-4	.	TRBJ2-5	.	TGTGCCAGCAGACTGAACAGGGATGAAGGAGAGACCCAGTACTTC	CASRLNRDEGETQYF
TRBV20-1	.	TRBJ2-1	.	TGCAGTGTTCGCAAGGGGTGGCCCTCCTACAATGAGCAGTTCTTC	CSVRKGWPSYNEQFF
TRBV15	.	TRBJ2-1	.	TGTGCCACCAGGATACAGGGGGAGGGTTACAATGAGCAGTTCTTC	CATRIQGEGYNEQFF
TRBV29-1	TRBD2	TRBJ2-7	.	TGCAGCGTGACGGGACTAGCGGAAAACTACGAGCAGTACTTC	CSVTGLAENYEQYF
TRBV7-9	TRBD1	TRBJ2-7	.	TGTGCCAGCAGCTTACGGGACAGGGGCCCCGAGCAGTACTTC	CASSLRDRGPEQYF
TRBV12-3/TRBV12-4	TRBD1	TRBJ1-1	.	TGTGCCAGCAGTTCCCCGACAGGGCATGGCACTGAAGCTTTCTTT	CASSSPTGHGTEAFF
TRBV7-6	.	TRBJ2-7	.	TGTGCCAGCAGTTCCACCGGGACGGGGGCCTACGAGCAGTACTTC	CASSSTGTGAYEQYF
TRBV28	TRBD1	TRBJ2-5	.	TGTGCCAGCAGCCCAAGGACAGGGTTAGGAGAGACCCAGTACTTC	CASSPRTGLGETQYF
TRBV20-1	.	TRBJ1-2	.	TGCAGTGCTAGGAAGACAGCTAACTATGGCTACACCTTC	CSARKTANYGYTF
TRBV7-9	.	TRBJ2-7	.	TGTGCCAGCAGCTTAGGACCGGGACACTTCGAGCAGTACTTC	CASSLGPGHFEQYF
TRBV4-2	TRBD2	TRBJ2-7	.	TGTGCCAGCAGCCAAGAAAGAGAGCGGGAGTTGTGGGGACTCGAGCAGTACTTC	CASSQERERELWGLEQYF
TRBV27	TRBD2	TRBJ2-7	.	TGTGCCAGCACCGGTGCTAGCGGAGCCTACGAGCAGTACTTC	CASTGASGAYEQYF
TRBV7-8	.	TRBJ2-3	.	TGTGCCAGCGGCCGGGCGGGCACAGATACGCAGTATTTT	CASGRAGTDTQYF
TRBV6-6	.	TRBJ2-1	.	TGTGCCAGCAGGCTGGGGGGTGAGCAGTTCTTC	CASRLGGEQFF
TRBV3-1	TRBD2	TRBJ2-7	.	TGTGCCAGCAGACTCACTAGCGGAGGGACCTACGAGCAGTACTTC	CASRLTSGGTYEQYF
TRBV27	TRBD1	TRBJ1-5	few	TGTGCCAGCAGTTTAGGGACAGTCAATCAGCCCCAGCATTTT	CASSLGTVNQPQHF
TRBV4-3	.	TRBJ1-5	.	TGCGCCAGCAGCCAAGATGGTATTAGCAATCAGCCCCAGCATTTT	CASSQDGISNQPQHF
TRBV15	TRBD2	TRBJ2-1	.	TGTGCCACCAGCAGAGAGGGCGGGGGGTCCCTTTTGGGTGAGCAGTTCTTC	CATSREGGGSLLGEQFF
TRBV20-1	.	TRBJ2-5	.	TGCAGTGCTAGAGAGTGGGGGACAGAGACCCAGTACTTC	CSAREWGTETQYF
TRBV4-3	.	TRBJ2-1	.	TGCGCCAGCAGCCAAGATCAAGGACCTTACAATGAGCAGTTCTTC	CASSQDQGPYNEQFF
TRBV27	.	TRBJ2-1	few	TGTGCCAGCAGTCTCTCGACCTTCTACAATGAGCAGTTCTTC	CASSLSTFYNEQFF
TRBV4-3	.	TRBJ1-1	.	TGCGCCAGCAGCCAAGCCGTGAACACTGAAGCTTTCTTT	CASSQAVNTEAFF
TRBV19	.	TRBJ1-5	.	TGTGCCAGTAGTATGTTCGCGAACCAGCCCCAGCATTTT	CASSMFANQPQHF
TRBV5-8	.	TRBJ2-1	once	TGTGCCAGCAGCTTTTACCGGGACAACCCCGGCGGTGAGCAGTTCTTC	CASSFYRDNPGGEQFF
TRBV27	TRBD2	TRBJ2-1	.	TGTGCCAGCAGTTCTCGGACTAGCGAGGTCGATGAGCAGTTCTTC	CASSSRTSEVDEQFF
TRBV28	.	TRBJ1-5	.	TGTGCCAGCAGTATGAGCTCTAGCAATCAGCCCCAGCATTTT	CASSMSSSNQPQHF
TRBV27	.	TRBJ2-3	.	TGTGCCAGCAGTTGGGCGGAGGCCCTTGATACGCAGTATTTT	CASSWAEALDTQYF
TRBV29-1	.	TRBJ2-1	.	TGCAGCGTTGACCCCCGGGGCGGGCGCCCTTCTGATGAGCAGTTCTTC	CSVDPRGGRPSDEQFF
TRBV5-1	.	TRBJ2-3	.	TGCGCCAGCAGCCTGGACAGAACTAGCACAGATACGCAGTATTTT	CASSLDRTSTDTQYF
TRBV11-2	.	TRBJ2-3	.	TGTGCCAGCAGCTTAGTTACAGATACGCAGTATTTT	CASSLVTDTQYF
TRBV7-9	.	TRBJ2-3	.	TGTGCCAGCAGTCGCAACGCAGATACGCAGTATTTT	CASSRNADTQYF
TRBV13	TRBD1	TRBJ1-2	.	TGTGCCAGCAGCACCTCATTGGACAGGGGGGAAGGCTACACCTTC	CASSTSLDRGEGYTF
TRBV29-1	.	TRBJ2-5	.	TGCAGCGTACTCACGGGGCCAGAGACCCAGTACTTC	CSVLTGPETQYF
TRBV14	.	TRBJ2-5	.	TGTGCCAGCAGCCTGAGCGTGGGCGGGGAGACCCAGTACTTC	CASSLSVGGETQYF
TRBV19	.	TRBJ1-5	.	TGTGCCAGTAGTATTGGCGGATTCAGACAGCCCCAGCATTTT	CASSIGGFRQPQHF
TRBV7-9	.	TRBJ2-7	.	TGTGCCAGCAGCCCGGCAGTAGGCCACGAGCAGTACTTC	CASSPAVGHEQYF
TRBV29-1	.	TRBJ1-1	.	TGCAGCGTTGAGGGGAACACTGAAGCTTTCTTT	CSVEGNTEAFF
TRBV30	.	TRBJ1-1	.	TGTGCCTGGAGTCTTGACACTGAAGCTTTCTTT	CAWSLDTEAFF
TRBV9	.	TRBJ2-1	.	TGTGCCAGCAGCGAGGTGTTTAATGAGCAGTTCTTC	CASSEVFNEQFF
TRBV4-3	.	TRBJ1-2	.	TGCGCCAGCAGCCTATCGGGGGCAGACGACTATGGCTACACCTTC	CASSLSGADDYGYTF
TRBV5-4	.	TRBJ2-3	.	TGTGCCAGCAGCTTGTTTGTCGGCGGCACAGATACGCAGTATTTT	CASSLFVGGTDTQYF
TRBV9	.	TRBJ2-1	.	TGTGCCAGCAGCGAGGGAGTCTCCTACAATGAGCAGTTCTTC	CASSEGVSYNEQFF
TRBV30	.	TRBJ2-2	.	TGTGCCTGGAGCCCACCCGGAAACACCGGGGAGCTGTTTTTT	CAWSPPGNTGELFF
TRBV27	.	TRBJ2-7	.	TGTGCCAGCAGTTTCGGGAGTACCTACGAGCAGTACTTC	CASSFGSTYEQYF
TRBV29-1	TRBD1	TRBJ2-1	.	TGCAGCGTTCCCAGGGGGACAGGGGTAGCCAATGAGCAGTTCTTC	CSVPRGTGVANEQFF
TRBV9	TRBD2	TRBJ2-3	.	TGTGCCAGCAGCGTCTCCGGGACTAGCGGGAGGAAAGATACGCAGTATTTT	CASSVSGTSGRKDTQYF
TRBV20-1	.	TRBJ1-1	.	TGCAGTGCTAGAGATCCGGCTTTCTTT	CSARDPAFF